This T cell receptor (beta chain) was profiled in a study of regulatory T cells in long-lasting Graves disease. The time point here: newly diagnosed GD, antithyroid drugs for less than 3 months. PBMCs were the source of the RNA used for TCR sequencing. Combining iRepertoire HTBI primers with Arm-PCR of CDR3 regions, the authors built TCR beta libraries. Per the study methods: More than 55 TRBV and approximately 13 TRBJ segments were identified across samples. TCRdb reprocessed the multiplex PCR reads via MiXCR and lists one record per CDR3 protein. V and J calls and clone size were set by TCRdb, not the authors. The sample consists of around 330,000 distinct CDR3 sequences, over 15% of them appearing once. This clonotype occurred many times. The antigen is unknown. V was clipped by 2 bases and J by 5 bases; unmatched bases: 7. The CDR3 spans 15 residues. In germline, CDR1 is SEHNR, CDR2 FQNEAQ (reference sequence).

The study, taken as a whole, reports: Possibly, accuracy suffered from the small sample size.

The sequenced sample was peripheral blood mononuclear cells (PBMCs), obtained at new diagnosis, from a patient treated with antithyroid drugs. The clonotype originates from a female donor with Graves disease. The chain employs TRBV7-9 and TRBJ2-5; TRBD2 matches 8 bases. Here the CDR3 DNA reads TGTGCCAGCAGCTTATCCGGGAGGGCCGAGGAGACCCAGTACTTC. Translated: CASSLSGRAEETQYF.